The 7 T cell receptor beta chains below come from one sample, sequenced in a study of cytomegalovirus exposure and HLA in healthy donors. The PCR was carried out with 60 Vbeta primers and 13 Jbeta primers. Measured with immunoSEQ multiplex PCR; TCRdb has only the in-frame clones, and not every one. The repertoire consists of 120,000 or so clones, with more than 60% occurring once and the leading ten covering 3.4%. Sample: PBMCs. The receptor source for this set is a man younger than 40 in good health and CMV-seronegative.

This chain connects TRBV27 to TRBJ2-7; 8 bases are a match to TRBD1. V shed 3 bases and J 7 bases; nucleotides not matched to a gene: 8. The CDR3 loop spans 14 amino acids. CDR1 is MNHEY, CDR2 SMNVEV, per germline (reference sequence). CDR3 DNA sequence: TGTGCCAGCAGTTTGGGACAGGCTACGGGGGAGCAGTACTTC. Amino acid sequence: CASSLGQATGEQYF.

This chain joins TRBV28 and TRBJ1-2, with 9 nucleotides matching TRBD1. This CDR3 contains 15 residues. Germline CDR1 MDHEN, CDR2 SYDVKM. Trimming removed 5 bases from V and 4 bases from J; junction bases left unmatched: 8. The CDR3 is CASSLTGGAGYGYTF. Written as DNA, the CDR3 is TGTGCCAGCAGTCTTACAGGGGGCGCTGGCTATGGCTACACCTTC.

The rearrangement joins TRBV29-1 to TRBJ1-2, with D perhaps TRBD1 (5 bases). This CDR3 region has 13 residues. Trimming pared 4 bases from V and 1 base from J, leaving 10 bases between. Germline CDR1 SQVTM, CDR2 ANQGSEA. For the CDR3, the DNA is TGCAGCGTTGTGGACACCTATAACTATGGCTACACCTTC. Residues: CSVVDTYNYGYTF.

The gene calls are TRBV6-6 and TRBJ2-5; 8 nucleotides agree with TRBD1. Germline loops: CDR1 MNHNY, CDR2 SVGAGI (reference sequence). The CDR3 has 16 residues. V trimming: 0 bases; J trimming: 5 bases; junction bases outside the gene matches: 8. CDR3 coding DNA: TGTGCCAGCAGTTACTCTACCACCCGACAGGGGGAGACCCAGTACTTC. It is translated as CASSYSTTRQGETQYF.

The chain couples TRBV7-2 to TRBJ2-2, with 10 bases matching TRBD2. With 4 bases clipped from V and 3 bases from J, the junction kept 8 bases outside the gene matches. Germline V gene lookup returns CDR1 SGHTA and CDR2 FQGNSA. This CDR3 has 17 residues. CDR3 sequence (DNA): TGTGCCAGCAGCTGGGGAGCGGGGGGGCCGGACACCGGGGAGCTGTTTTTT. As protein: CASSWGAGGPDTGELFF.

The chain uses TRBV10-3 and TRBJ2-7; 8 nucleotides agree with TRBD1. The V gene end was trimmed by 10 bases and the J gene end by 0 bases; junction bases not matched to a gene: 11. From germline, CDR1 is ENHRY and CDR2 SYGVKD. This CDR3 contains 15 residues. CDR3 region: CATRTGTDLSYEQYF. The CDR3 coding sequence is TGTGCCACACGGACAGGGACGGATCTCTCCTACGAGCAGTACTTC.

V is TRBV6-1 and J is TRBJ1-4; a possible D gene is TRBD1 (5 bases). CDR3 length: 18 amino acids. V was clipped by 0 bases and J by 2 bases, with 16 bases between them. The germline gives CDR1 MNHNS, CDR2 SASEGT. As DNA, the CDR3 is TGTGCCAGCAGTGAAGCGGCCTGGTGGGGACTGACTAATGAAAAACTGTTTTTT. It yields the protein CASSEAAWWGLTNEKLFF.